Given below is one TCR beta chain in context. These data come from a study of cytomegalovirus exposure and HLA in healthy donors. The primer mix had 60 Vbeta and 13 Jbeta primers. Only in-frame clones appear in the TCRdb table, and some are missing; sequencing was by immunoSEQ multiplex PCR. The table shows some 110,000 clones, with over 70% occurring only once. The clonotype was recovered from a woman aged 40 to 49 in good health and CMV-seropositive. Sequencing used PBMCs.

CDR3 loop: CASSVLKTGAVTGELFF. CDR3 in DNA: TGTGCCAGCAGCGTCCTCAAAACAGGGGCGGTCACCGGGGAGCTGTTTTTT. The rearrangement uses TRBV9 and TRBJ2-2, with 7 bases that match TRBD1. Per germline, CDR1 SGDLS and CDR2 YYNGEE. CDR3 length: 17 residues. Unmatched junction bases numbered 11, after V lost 2 bases and J lost 4 bases.